The 5 T cell receptor beta chains below were found in one sample sequenced in a study of cytomegalovirus exposure and HLA in healthy donors listed by TCRdb under 2017. The library was made by the immunoSEQ multiplex PCR assay. The multiplex PCR relied on a mix of 60 forward primers for TCR Vbeta segments and 13 reverse primers for TCR Jbeta segments. TCRdb provides this immuneACCESS table in a form limited to in-frame rearrangements. Some clones are lacking; in checked studies, under half of them reflect an unresolved V gene, and why the rest are absent is not known. The sample has around 64,000 clones on record, 75% to 90% of them singletons. The top ten clones comprise 9.5% to 13% of the sample. Sequenced sample: PBMCs. These receptors came from a woman aged 25 to 39 in good health and CMV-seropositive.

The chain couples TRBV14 to TRBJ2-3; 9 positions match TRBD2. V was clipped by 5 bases and J by 5 bases; unmatched bases: 5. Germline V lookup: CDR1 SGHDN, CDR2 FVKESK. The CDR3 runs to 14 residues. CDR3 sequence (DNA): TGTGCCAGCAGCGGCGGGAGGGCCGGAGATACGCAGTATTTT. Residues: CASSGGRAGDTQYF.

The rearrangement links TRBV7-8 to TRBJ2-7, with 8 bases fitting TRBD2. Trimming took 8 bases from V and 5 from J; bases not matched to a gene: 8. The CDR3 length is 13 residues. Germline V gene data show CDR1 as SGHVS and CDR2 as FQNEAQ. In DNA, the CDR3 is TGTGCCAGCCAAGAGGGACTAGGCAACGAGCAGTACTTC. Encoded protein: CASQEGLGNEQYF.

The table lists this clone with a count of one. V is TRBV15 and J is TRBJ2-5, with TRBD1 matching 8 bases. The J call may be wrong; the DNA end is better matched by TRBJ2-7. The CDR3 length is 13 residues. Germline CDR1 and CDR2: LNHNV and YYDKDF (reference sequence). The CDR3 DNA is TGTGCCACCTCCCGGGACAGGTCCTACGAGCAGTACTTC. This codes for CATSRDRSYEQYF.

This chain links TRBV5-6 with TRBJ1-1; unclear D gene. The CDR3 covers 13 residues. The V gene lost 2 bases and the J gene lost 4 bases, with 9 bases spanning the gap. The V gene's germline CDR1 is SGHDT and CDR2 YYEEEE. CDR3 residues: CASSFRGSTEAFF. For the CDR3, the DNA is TGTGCCAGCAGCTTCAGAGGGTCCACTGAAGCTTTCTTT.

The CDR3 spells CASSMDGRGSGYTF. CDR3 DNA sequence: TGTGCCAGTAGTATGGACGGGAGGGGTTCGGGCTACACCTTC. The gene calls are TRBV19 and TRBJ1-2, with D maybe TRBD1 (5 bases). CDR3 length: 14 residues. V was cut by 3 bases and J by 8 bases, with 16 bases left in between. From germline, CDR1 is LNHDA and CDR2 SQIVND (reference sequence).